This T cell receptor (beta chain) was found in a study of identical twins. Study findings and constraints: Insertions were fewer in abundant cord blood beta clonotypes, whereas memory repertoires showed none of this pattern.

This CDR3 is 12 amino acids long. The germline V gene encodes CDR1 SGHRS and CDR2 YFSETQ. Trimming left V 0 bases short and J 9 bases short, with 4 bases between. TCRdb used MiXCR to reprocess the 5' RACE reads, holding one entry per CDR3 protein. Here the sample spans hundreds of thousands of distinct CDR3 sequences, 20% to 25% being singletons. There are a few counts of this clonotype. Its matching antigen is unknown. This same sample was also taken into another study, of T cells expressing NK-cell markers.

The V gene is TRBV5-1, the J gene TRBJ1-6; D not certain. Sequencing was performed on CD4+ T cells sorted from blood. This sequence was found in a woman younger than 35 in good health. CDR3 residues: CASSLDGSPLHF. The CDR3 nucleotides are TGCGCCAGCAGCTTGGACGGTTCACCCCTCCACTTT.